These T cell receptor beta chains were read from a single sample in a study of cytomegalovirus exposure and HLA in healthy donors. Sequencing used immunoSEQ multiplex PCR; TCRdb keeps in-frame clones, though not all of them. The sample has 150,000 to 200,000 clones, 65% to 85% seen once. The source material was PBMCs. The receptor set was obtained from a woman younger than 35 in good health and CMV-seronegative. CDR3s include the opening cysteine and the closing phenylalanine or tryptophan. D genes are given only for firm matches. Clone size appears in some rows only: once, few, many, or a class for an expanded clone.

CDR3 DNA,CDR3 protein,V gene,D gene,clone size,J gene
TGTGCCAGCAGCAGGGGTTCCTCTGGAAACACCATATATTTT,CASSRGSSGNTIYF,TRBV6-5,.,.,TRBJ1-3
TGTGCCAGCAGCTTAGATGGGCGGGGGGGCCTGGATGAGCAGTTCTTC,CASSLDGRGGLDEQFF,TRBV11-2,TRBD2,.,TRBJ2-1
TGCGCCAGCAGCCAGGACGAGGGTTCAGGAAACACCATATATTTT,CASSQDEGSGNTIYF,TRBV5-1,.,.,TRBJ1-3
TGCGCCAGCAGCTCACGGTCGGTATCCTACGAGCAGTACTTC,CASSSRSVSYEQYF,TRBV5-1,.,.,TRBJ2-7
TGTGCCAGCAGTTTAAGAGGAGGTGAAAAACTGTTTTTT,CASSLRGGEKLFF,TRBV27,.,.,TRBJ1-4
TGTGCCAGCACCCCTGGACAGGGGGCCTACGAGCAGTACTTC,CASTPGQGAYEQYF,TRBV13,TRBD1,once,TRBJ2-7
TGCGCCAGCAGCTCACAGGGGTCCGGGGAGCTGTTTTTT,CASSSQGSGELFF,TRBV5-1,TRBD1,.,TRBJ2-2
TGTGCCAGCAGTCTCCGGGACAGCCGCACAGATACGCAGTATTTT,CASSLRDSRTDTQYF,TRBV27,TRBD1,.,TRBJ2-3
TGTGCCTGGAGCAAGGGACAGAGGAACACTGAAGCTTTCTTT,CAWSKGQRNTEAFF,TRBV30,TRBD1,.,TRBJ1-1
TGTGCCACCAACGAACTAAAAAAGGCAAACACCATATATTTT,CATNELKKANTIYF,TRBV15,.,.,TRBJ1-3
TGTGCCAGCTCACCGAGGCATTTAGCCAAAAACATTCAGTACTTC,CASSPRHLAKNIQYF,TRBV18,.,.,TRBJ2-4
TGCGCCAGCAGCTTGACGGGGAAGGAGACCCAGTACTTC,CASSLTGKETQYF,TRBV5-1,.,.,TRBJ2-5
TGTGCCAGCAGTTTCCGGACAGGGTTGACGGAGCAGTACTTC,CASSFRTGLTEQYF,TRBV6-1,TRBD1,few,TRBJ2-7
TGTGCCAGCAGCTTGTCGGGGGGCGAGCAGTACTTC,CASSLSGGEQYF,TRBV11-2,TRBD2,.,TRBJ2-7
TGTGCCAGCAGTTCAGGACAGGGTAAGAATGAGCAGTTCTTC,CASSSGQGKNEQFF,TRBV6-5,TRBD1,few,TRBJ2-1
TGTGCCAGTAGATCAGGGGGCAGCTCCTATGGCTACACCTTC,CASRSGGSSYGYTF,TRBV19,TRBD1,.,TRBJ1-2
TGTGCCAGCAGCTTAGATCTCGGCAGGGTGAACTATGGCTACACCTTC,CASSLDLGRVNYGYTF,TRBV11-3,.,.,TRBJ1-2
TGTGCCAGCAGCCCCGGGGACAATCAAGAGACCCAGTACTTC,CASSPGDNQETQYF,TRBV11-2,.,.,TRBJ2-5
TGTGCCAGCACCCCGAACCCTAGCGGCCCCACAGATACGCAGTATTTT,CASTPNPSGPTDTQYF,TRBV25-1,TRBD2,.,TRBJ2-3
TGTGCCTGGAGTGTACAGGACAGTCATTACAATGAGCAGTTCTTC,CAWSVQDSHYNEQFF,TRBV30,.,.,TRBJ2-1
TGTGCCAGCAGCCCACAACAGGGGGCCGCGGAAAAACTGTTTTTT,CASSPQQGAAEKLFF,TRBV14,TRBD1,.,TRBJ1-4
TGTGCCAGCAGACCTGGACTAGCGAGCACAGATACGCAGTATTTT,CASRPGLASTDTQYF,TRBV6-1,TRBD2,.,TRBJ2-3
TGTTCCAGCAGCTCCGACTCGGACAGGGGTGGAGGGGATACGCAGTATTTT,CSSSSDSDRGGGDTQYF,TRBV7-9,TRBD1,.,TRBJ2-3
TGTGCCAGCAGTGCCGCAGACTCTTCCTCCGGTGGCTACACCTTC,CASSAADSSSGGYTF,TRBV6-1,.,.,TRBJ1-2
TGTGCCAGCAGTTACGCCCTTCGGGGGACCACAGATACGCAGTATTTT,CASSYALRGTTDTQYF,TRBV6-5,.,.,TRBJ2-3
TGTGCCACCAGCAGAGATCGGGGGACAGGGGGACGTGATGAGCAGTTCTTC,CATSRDRGTGGRDEQFF,TRBV15,TRBD1,.,TRBJ2-1
TGTGCCAGCAGCCAGGACAGCAGGAATTCACCCCTCCACTTT,CASSQDSRNSPLHF,TRBV7-9,.,once,TRBJ1-6
TGTGCCAGCAAGTTATGGGGGGGCACTGAAGCTTTCTTT,CASKLWGGTEAFF,TRBV27,.,.,TRBJ1-1
TGTGCCAGTAGTTCCTGGACAGGGAGGGACATTCAGTACTTC,CASSSWTGRDIQYF,TRBV19,.,.,TRBJ2-4
TGCAGCTCCTCCGGGACAGGGTTTTTGGGCACTGAAGCTTTCTTT,CSSSGTGFLGTEAFF,TRBV29-1,TRBD1,.,TRBJ1-1
TGTGCCAGCTCACCATCAGCGGCAGGGGATGGCTACACCTTC,CASSPSAAGDGYTF,TRBV18,.,few,TRBJ1-2
TGTGCCAGCAGTGCGGCGGGGGGGTTCCCAGATACGCAGTATTTT,CASSAAGGFPDTQYF,TRBV28,TRBD2,.,TRBJ2-3
TGTTCCAGCAGCTATCCGGTTAGGGGGCTCGAGGGTGAAAAACTGTTTTTT,CSSSYPVRGLEGEKLFF,TRBV7-9,TRBD1,.,TRBJ1-4
TGCGCCAGCAGCTTTGGGGGGTCGAGCTCCTACGAGCAGTACTTC,CASSFGGSSSYEQYF,TRBV5-1,.,once,TRBJ2-7
TGTGCCAGCAGCGCAAATATACCGGGACGGGGGTTTGGGACCCAGTACTTC,CASSANIPGRGFGTQYF,TRBV9,.,.,TRBJ2-5
TGCGCCAGCAGCTGGACATCGGGGGGGCAGGGGAGCGAGCAGTACTTC,CASSWTSGGQGSEQYF,TRBV5-1,TRBD2,.,TRBJ2-7
TGTGCCAGCAGCTTAGATCGAGGTGGTACGCAGTATTTT,CASSLDRGGTQYF,TRBV11-2,.,.,TRBJ2-3
TGTGCCAGCTCGCCGGACAGGGTTAATTCACCCCTCCACTTT,CASSPDRVNSPLHF,TRBV18,TRBD1,.,TRBJ1-6
TGCGCCAGCAGTCCACAGCAGGTCGGCTATGGCTACACCTTC,CASSPQQVGYGYTF,TRBV5-1,.,.,TRBJ1-2
TGCGCCAGCAGCCAAGATAGCCAAACAGGGAATCGCGAGACCCAGTACTTC,CASSQDSQTGNRETQYF,TRBV4-1,.,.,TRBJ2-5
TGTGCCAGCAGCCCCGACAGGTTTAGCAATCAGCCCCAGCATTTT,CASSPDRFSNQPQHF,TRBV27,.,.,TRBJ1-5
TGTGCCAGCAGTGAACCCTCCACAGATACGCAGTATTTT,CASSEPSTDTQYF,TRBV25-1,.,.,TRBJ2-3
TGTGCCAGCAGCTCGCAGTCAGGGGAGGGTAATGAAAAACTGTTTTTT,CASSSQSGEGNEKLFF,TRBV7-9,.,few,TRBJ1-4
TGTGCCAGCAGTTTGGAACAGGGACGTGGCTACACCTTC,CASSLEQGRGYTF,TRBV28,.,.,TRBJ1-2
TGTGCCAGCCTTCCCCTAGTAGAGAGTTCCCGCACTGAAGCTTTCTTT,CASLPLVESSRTEAFF,TRBV18,.,.,TRBJ1-1
TGTGCCAGCAGCAGGTCCAGGGGGACAGGCTCCTACGAGCAGTACTTC,CASSRSRGTGSYEQYF,TRBV7-9,TRBD1,.,TRBJ2-7
TGTGCCAGCAGCCGCGGGACAGATTATAATTCACCCCTCCACTTT,CASSRGTDYNSPLHF,TRBV9,TRBD1,once,TRBJ1-6
TGTGCCAGCAGCTTAGGATGGGGGGGGGAATCCTATGGCTACACCTTC,CASSLGWGGESYGYTF,TRBV7-2,.,.,TRBJ1-2
TGTGCCAGCAGCTTAGGTTTCGCTGTCGGACAGGACCTGGGCGGGGAGCTGTTTTTT,CASSLGFAVGQDLGGELFF,TRBV7-8,TRBD1,.,TRBJ2-2
TGTGCCAGCTTTGCGAGGGGGCAGGGGACTGAAGCTTTCTTT,CASFARGQGTEAFF,TRBV6-6,TRBD1,.,TRBJ1-1
TGTGCCAGCAGGCCGCTGACAGGGGTGTTCGAGCAGTACTTC,CASRPLTGVFEQYF,TRBV2,TRBD1,.,TRBJ2-7
TGCGCCAGCACCTCCGGGACAGAACCCAATCAGCCCCAGCATTTT,CASTSGTEPNQPQHF,TRBV4-1,TRBD1,.,TRBJ1-5